This entry describes one TCR beta chain. The sample originates from a study of OX40 agonist ivuxolimab in advanced cancers. Study as a whole: Patients received intravenous ivuxolimab every 2 weeks at 0.01 to 10 mg/kg. Past anti-PD-1, anti-PD-L1 or anti-CTLA-4 therapy was accepted, and 30% to 50% had received some.

Germline CDR1 SGHTA, CDR2 FQGNSA. V was pared by 1 base and J by 7 bases, with 11 bases between. There are 13 residues in the CDR3. Repertoires were generated with immunoSEQ multiplex PCR, while TCRdb's copy carries only in-frame clones and drops some. This table has more than 50,000 clones, around 90% appearing once. This material consisted of CD4+ or CD8+ T cells sorted from blood, taken in a trial of the OX40 agonist ivuxolimab. The V gene is TRBV7-2, the J gene TRBJ2-7, with D tentatively TRBD1 (5 bases). The TCR was taken from an adult with an advanced solid tumor such as melanoma, head and neck, liver or kidney cancer. CDR3 DNA: TGTGCCAGCAGCTTAGGCGTGACAGCAGAGCAGTACTTC. Amino acids: CASSLGVTAEQYF.